Sequencing of this TCR beta chain was carried out in a study of tumor and adjacent non-tumor tissue in lung cancer. About the study: There were some 11 adenocarcinoma, a couple of squamous cell carcinoma and 1 small cell lung cancer cases. Whole-study findings and limits: TCR diversity was significantly greater in tumor than normal lung tissue. In normal lung, the top 100 clones were significantly more dominant than in tumor.

A modified ARM-PCR protocol with three rounds of nested PCR amplified TCRbeta. In TCRdb, the multiplex PCR reads were re-called with MiXCR into one record per CDR3 protein. The table includes 70,000 or so distinct CDR3 sequences, 50% to 60% detected once. This sample's RNA came from whole unsorted tissue. Newly diagnosed lung cancer patients had thoracic surgery in China, August–November 2014, without prior chemotherapy. This clonotype is deemed medium-sized (0.01 to 0.1%). Its antigen remains unidentified. The CDR3 runs 14 residues. V was clipped by 3 bases and J by 4 bases, with 10 bases between them.

Input material: lung tumor tissue. The V and J genes are TRBV12-3 or TRBV12-4 and TRBJ1-3; a weak D match, TRBD1 (5 bases). The receptor was isolated from a man between 45 and 60 years old with non-small cell lung cancer. The CDR3 sequence is CASSLRGAGNTIYF. In DNA form, the CDR3 reads TGTGCCAGCAGTTTGCGGGGCGCCGGAAACACCATATATTTT.